This TCR beta chain was captured in a study of T cell clusters in autoimmune cytopenias (dated by TCRdb to between 2019 and 2020). About the study as a whole: Among healthy donor controls, the mean age was approximately 52 years, the median age was roughly 60 years, and about half of the roughly 43 were female. The study was designed to test whether a disease-specific immune repertoire signature usable as a blood-based biomarker is carried by autoimmune cytopenia patients. Controls were under 30 age-matched healthy donors for primary cytopenia and around 13 age-matched CLL patients for secondary cytopenia. Autoimmune hepatitis repertoires were compared with those of some 25 age- and sex-matched healthy donors. Alongside healthy, CLL and autoimmune hepatitis controls, autoimmune cytopenia patients had their peripheral blood TRB and IGH repertoires sequenced at active disease and again during treatment follow-up. The median TRB sequencing depth was around 49,000 reads per sample, and the median number of distinct TRB clonotypes was about 2,400 per sample. Summary of the overall study and its limitations: The cluster-lack signature was not seen for secondary cytopenia versus CLL, apparently masked by the dominant lymphoma-associated repertoire. TRB repertoire shifts, with less even repertoires in secondary cytopenia and CLL, mostly reflected lymphoma bias rather than autoimmunity. The T cell clusters were defined only in silico, and the functional role of the clusters still needed to be validated experimentally. GLIPH results suggested that primary autoimmune cytopenia patients were missing physiological T cell clusters, with 51 clusters found only in healthy donors compared with 15 to 20 found only in patients. Compared with active autoimmune hepatitis patients, healthy donors had almost three times as many exclusive TRB clusters, a finding consistent with an autoimmunity-wide signature.

Note on this clonotype: What this receptor recognizes is not known.

Reading from cysteine to phenylalanine, the CDR3 counts 13 amino acids. No DNA sequence was recorded. TRB rearrangements were amplified by multiplex PCR following a touch-down protocol, with the TRB-A and TRB-B primer pools mixed in one tube. Illumina adapters and sample indices were attached to the amplicons through two consecutive PCR reactions using Phusion HS II polymerase. Amplicons were gel-purified with the NucleoSpin Gel and PCR Clean-up kit, then quantified by Qubit and quality-checked on an Agilent 2100 Bioanalyzer. Libraries were sequenced on an Illumina MiSeq using 600-cycle, single-indexed, paired-end runs. The authors processed their data as follows. Alignment and assembly of TRB reads were performed with MiXCR version 2.1.12 and the default MiXCR reference library. A clone was defined by each unique CDR3 nucleotide sequence, and the analysis included only productive sequences with two or more reads. Repertoire diversity was assessed by alpha-parameterized diversity profiles (alpha 0 to 5), including Shannon (alpha 1) and Simpson (alpha 2) indices, computed with an R script. Combinatorial TRB VJ usage was calculated with the tcR package and was compared between cohorts by principal component analysis performed with ade4. GLIPH was used to cluster TCRbeta CDR3s in pairs of cohorts matched for age and read depth, and a Wilcoxon test was used to compare cluster frequencies. TCRdb reprocessed the reads; each CDR3 protein sequence makes one entry, and DNA is unavailable. The V and J calls follow TCRdb's processing rather than the paper's. The sample table includes under 13,000 distinct CDR3 sequences. Of the sample, about 32% is held by the ten largest clones.

Per sample, around 0.25 ug of peripheral blood genomic DNA, about 38,000 genome equivalents, was used for TRB amplification. This sample also appeared in a second study, on T cell repertoires in aging, cancer and after chemotherapy. As the second study states: Donors were distributed across six age groups ranging from 30 or younger to 70 or older, with at least three individuals included per group. Control TCR repertoires from healthy donors were recorded over several months to years, and clear clonal overlap was observed across re-sampling. The complete dataset included around 9 million TCR reads. Significantly lower blood TCR diversity and higher clonality were observed in untreated patients with hematological or solid cancers than in age-matched healthy donors. In healthy donors, the decline in TCR diversity with age was mainly due to loss of richness, whereas in cancer patients loss of evenness also played a role. In both cancer cohorts, median generation probability rose over the chemotherapy interval, which suggests that the repertoire was reconstituted through rebound thymic output. According to the authors, the repertoire data do not allow conclusions to be drawn about immunological memory after chemotherapy. To examine immunoaging and T cell reconstitution after chemotherapy, the study profiled TCR beta repertoires in peripheral blood from healthy donors and cancer patients. Alongside around 97 healthy donors serving as a reference group, the cohort included over 200 cancer patients, of whom some 94 had hematological cancers and 120 to 130 had solid cancers. MiXCR versions 2.12 and 3.0.5 were used to process TRB sequences. Shannon diversity, evenness, clonality (one minus evenness), and alpha-parameterized diversity profiles from alpha 0 to 5 were included as repertoire metrics. Generation probabilities of clones in paired pre- and post-chemotherapy samples were computed with the IGoR algorithm.

The chain joins TRBV12-3 or TRBV12-4 to TRBJ1-2; without DNA, the TCRdb call of TRBD1 cannot be checked. The receptor's source is a human donor in good health. The sequencing input was peripheral blood. The CDR3 protein is CASRAGQAYGYTF.